Detailed here is one TCR beta chain. What it binds is not known. The data stem from a study of T-cell reconstitution after alpha-beta-depleted transplantation in children. The study's findings and limits: Several hundred expanded graft clones reportedly gave rise to the alpha-beta T cells present about two months after transplant.

As it was prepared, the TCRbeta library received unique molecular identifiers. TCRdb re-analysed the PCR reads in MiXCR, keeping a single row per CDR3 protein. The table includes about 440,000 distinct CDR3 sequences, over 40% detected once. In germline, CDR1 is DFQATT, CDR2 SNEGSKA (reference sequence). The CDR3 contains 16 residues. V gave up 0 bases and J gave up 5 bases; unmatched junction bases: 7. The chain is built from TRBV20-1 and TRBJ2-3; 11 bases fit TRBD2. The origin of this receptor is a girl aged 2 to 9 with aplastic anemia, due to receive a stem cell transplant. The source was PBMCs, collected before TCRalphabeta/CD19-depleted stem cell transplant. The CDR3 nucleotides read TGCAGTGCTAGAGATCCGCTAGCGGGAGGCGGAGATACGCAGTATTTT. It codes for CSARDPLAGGGDTQYF.